This T cell receptor (beta chain) emerged from a study of beta chain features in type 1 diabetes. The authors reverse transcribed all of the isolated RNA, so sequencing captured expressed TCRB transcripts. The repertoire was sequenced with immunoSEQ multiplex PCR; TCRdb's copy has only in-frame clones and lacks some. Here the sample spans over 700,000 clones, 17% being singletons. Germline lookup yields CDR1 SGHTA and CDR2 FQGNSA. Deletions cut 5 bases from V and 8 bases from J, with 18 bases between. The CDR3 extends over 15 amino acids. On this clone: Antigen specificity is unknown.

Stem cell-like memory, regulatory, central memory and naive CD4+ cells were sorted via CD45RO/CCR7/CD25/CD127/CD95/CD27. Study-level results: Equally in patients and controls, PCR might preferentially amplify shorter templates. Any role of HLA type in TCRB rearrangement remained unresolved here. Naive, central memory and regulatory TCRB repertoires appeared more similar among patients than healthy donors.

This chain links TRBV7-2 with TRBJ1-4, with D possibly being TRBD1 (6 bases). This sequence was found in a woman aged 18-29 years in good health. The sequenced sample was naive CD4+ T cells from blood. The CDR3 DNA sequence: TGTGCCAGCAGCCTACAGGGTTCCATCAGAGAAAAACTGTTTTTT. It translates to CASSLQGSIREKLFF. Full variable domain (remainder filled in from reference TRBV7-2 and TRBJ1-4): GAGVSQSPSNKVTEKGKDVELRCDPISGHTALYWYRQSLGQGLEFLIYFQGNSAPDKSGLPSDRFSAERTGGSVSTLTIQRTQQEDSAVYLCASSLQGSIREKLFFGSGTQLSVL.